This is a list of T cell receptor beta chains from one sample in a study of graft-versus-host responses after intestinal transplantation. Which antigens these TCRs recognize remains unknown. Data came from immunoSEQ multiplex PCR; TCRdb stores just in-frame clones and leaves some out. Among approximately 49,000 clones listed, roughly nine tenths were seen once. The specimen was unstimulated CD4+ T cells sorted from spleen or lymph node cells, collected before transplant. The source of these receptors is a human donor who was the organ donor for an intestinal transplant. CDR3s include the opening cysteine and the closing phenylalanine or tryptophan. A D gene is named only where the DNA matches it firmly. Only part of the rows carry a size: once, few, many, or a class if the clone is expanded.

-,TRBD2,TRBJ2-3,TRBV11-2,CASSKGLTFTDTQYF,TGTGCCAGCAGCAAGGGACTAACGTTCACAGATACGCAGTATTTT
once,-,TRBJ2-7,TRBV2,CASSRTRSSYEQYF,TGTGCCAGCAGTAGGACAAGGAGCTCCTACGAGCAGTACTTC
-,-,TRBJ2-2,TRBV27,CASIPTLTGELFF,TGTGCCAGCATCCCGACACTTACCGGGGAGCTGTTTTTT
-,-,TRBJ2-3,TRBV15,CATSRDLATDTQYF,TGTGCCACCAGCAGAGACCTAGCAACAGATACGCAGTATTTT
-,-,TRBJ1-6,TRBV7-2,CASSSQGRANGSPLHF,TGTGCCAGCAGCTCCCAGGGGAGGGCGAACGGTTCACCCCTCCACTTT
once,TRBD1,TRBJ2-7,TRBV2,CASSILPGQGKEQYF,TGTGCCAGCAGTATACTACCAGGACAGGGTAAAGAGCAGTACTTC
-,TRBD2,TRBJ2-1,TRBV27,CASSPPGLNNEQFF,TGTGCCAGCAGTCCTCCGGGACTAAACAATGAGCAGTTCTTC
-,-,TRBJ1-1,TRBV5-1,CASSSTRNTEAFF,TGCGCCAGCAGTTCAACCAGGAACACTGAAGCTTTCTTT
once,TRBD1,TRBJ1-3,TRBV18,CASSPVQGAYDSGNTIYF,TGTGCCAGCTCACCCGTACAGGGGGCCTATGACTCTGGAAACACCATATATTTT
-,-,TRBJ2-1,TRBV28,CASSSRLGNEQFF,TGTGCCAGCAGTTCACGACTAGGAAATGAGCAGTTCTTC
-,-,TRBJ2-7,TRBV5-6,CASSLYGSSHEQYF,TGTGCCAGCAGCTTGTACGGGAGTTCCCACGAGCAGTACTTC
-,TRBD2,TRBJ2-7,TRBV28,CASSSLILAGGRYEQYF,TGTGCCAGCAGTTCCTTGATTCTAGCGGGAGGGCGGTACGAGCAGTACTTC
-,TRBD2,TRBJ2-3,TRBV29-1,CSVVLTSGSTDTQYF,TGCAGCGTTGTTCTTACTAGCGGGAGCACAGATACGCAGTATTTT
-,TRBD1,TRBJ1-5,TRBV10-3,CAISEGQGAGQPQHF,TGTGCCATCAGTGAAGGACAGGGGGCCGGGCAGCCCCAGCATTTT
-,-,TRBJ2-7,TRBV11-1,CASSSDGLGVASWQYF,TGTGCCAGCAGCTCGGATGGTCTCGGGGTCGCGAGCTGGCAGTACTTC
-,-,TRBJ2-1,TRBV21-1,CASSKETSETPSSYNEQFF,TGTGCCAGCAGCAAAGAAACTAGCGAGACGCCGAGCTCCTACAATGAGCAGTTCTTC
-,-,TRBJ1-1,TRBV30,CAWSVEMNTEAFF,TGTGCCTGGAGTGTAGAGATGAACACTGAAGCTTTCTTT
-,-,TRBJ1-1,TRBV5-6,CASSLTVNTEAFF,TGTGCCAGCAGCTTGACGGTCAACACTGAAGCTTTCTTT
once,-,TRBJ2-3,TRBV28,CASSISGTVDTQYF,TGTGCCAGCTCCATTAGCGGGACAGTCGATACGCAGTATTTT
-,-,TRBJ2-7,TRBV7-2,CASSLAWAGSYEQYF,TGTGCCAGCAGCTTAGCGTGGGCGGGTTCCTACGAGCAGTACTTC
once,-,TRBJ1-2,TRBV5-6,CASSTKDSWAYGYTF,TGTGCCAGCAGTACCAAGGACAGCTGGGCCTATGGCTACACCTTC
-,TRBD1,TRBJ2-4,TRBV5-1,CASSQGQQMTVAKNIQYF,TGCGCCAGCAGCCAGGGACAGCAAATGACCGTAGCCAAAAACATTCAGTACTTC
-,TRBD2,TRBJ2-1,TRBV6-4,CASRGLAGDYNEQFF,TGTGCCAGCAGGGGACTAGCGGGAGACTACAATGAGCAGTTCTTC
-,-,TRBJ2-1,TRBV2,CASARDSQYNEQFF,TGTGCCAGTGCGCGGGACTCCCAATACAATGAGCAGTTCTTC
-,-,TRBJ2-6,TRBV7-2,CASSLVDRGANVLTF,TGTGCCAGCAGCTTGGTAGACAGGGGGGCCAACGTCCTGACTTTC
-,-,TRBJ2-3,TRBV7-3,CASSLRAVTDTQYF,TGTGCCAGCAGCTTAAGAGCGGTCACAGATACGCAGTATTTT
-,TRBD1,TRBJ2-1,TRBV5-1,CASSQTPGQGANGRSNEQFF,TGCGCCAGCAGCCAAACGCCGGGACAGGGGGCAAATGGTCGTTCCAATGAGCAGTTCTTC
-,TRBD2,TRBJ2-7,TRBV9,CASSVEGLAGDEQYF,TGTGCCAGCAGCGTAGAAGGTCTAGCGGGAGACGAGCAGTACTTC